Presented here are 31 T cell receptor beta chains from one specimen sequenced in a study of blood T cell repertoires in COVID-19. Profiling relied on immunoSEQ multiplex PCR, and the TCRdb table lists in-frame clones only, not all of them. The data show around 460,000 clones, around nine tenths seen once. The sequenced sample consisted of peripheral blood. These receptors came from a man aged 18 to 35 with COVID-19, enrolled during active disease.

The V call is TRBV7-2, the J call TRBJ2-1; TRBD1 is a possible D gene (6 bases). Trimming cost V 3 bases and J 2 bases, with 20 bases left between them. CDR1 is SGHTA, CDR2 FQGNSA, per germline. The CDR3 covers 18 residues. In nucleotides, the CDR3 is TGTGCCAGCAGCTTGGAAGGGGACACCGCACCGGCCTACAATGAGCAGTTCTTC. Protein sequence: CASSLEGDTAPAYNEQFF.

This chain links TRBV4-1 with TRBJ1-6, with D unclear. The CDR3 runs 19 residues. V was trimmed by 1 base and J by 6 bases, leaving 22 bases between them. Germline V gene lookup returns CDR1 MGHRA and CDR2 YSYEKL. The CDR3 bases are TGCGCCAGCAGCCAAGGTATATATATCCGAAAAGGGAGTAATTCACCCCTCCACTTT. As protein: CASSQGIYIRKGSNSPLHF.

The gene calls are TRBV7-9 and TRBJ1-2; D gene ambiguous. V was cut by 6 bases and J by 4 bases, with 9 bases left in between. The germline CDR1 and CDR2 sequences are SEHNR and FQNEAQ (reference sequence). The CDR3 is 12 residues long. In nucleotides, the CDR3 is TGTGCCAGCAGTGGAAACAGCTATGGCTACACCTTC. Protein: CASSGNSYGYTF.

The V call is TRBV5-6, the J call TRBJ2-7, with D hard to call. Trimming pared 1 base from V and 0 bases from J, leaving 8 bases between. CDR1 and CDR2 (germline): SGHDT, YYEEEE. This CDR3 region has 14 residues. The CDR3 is CASSLKASSYEQYF. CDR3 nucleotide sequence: TGTGCCAGCAGCTTGAAGGCTAGCTCCTACGAGCAGTACTTC.

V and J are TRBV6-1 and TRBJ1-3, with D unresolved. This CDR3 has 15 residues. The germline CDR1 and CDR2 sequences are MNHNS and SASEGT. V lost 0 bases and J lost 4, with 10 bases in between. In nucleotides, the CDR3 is TGTGCCAGCAGTGAAGCCGCGGGAGCAGGAAACACCATATATTTT. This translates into CASSEAAGAGNTIYF.

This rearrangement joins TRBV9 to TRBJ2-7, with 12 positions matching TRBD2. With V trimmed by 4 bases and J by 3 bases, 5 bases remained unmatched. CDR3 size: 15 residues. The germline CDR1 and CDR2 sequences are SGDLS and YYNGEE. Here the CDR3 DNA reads TGTGCCAGCAGCTTACGGACTAGCGGGATCTACGAGCAGTACTTC. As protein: CASSLRTSGIYEQYF.

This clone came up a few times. The CDR3 sequence is CASNSDRVVSYGYTF. As DNA, the CDR3 is TGTGCCAGCAACAGTGACAGGGTAGTTAGCTATGGCTACACCTTC. This chain joins TRBV2 and TRBJ1-2; the match to TRBD1 covers 7 bases. The V gene's germline CDR1 is SNHLY and CDR2 FYNNEI. V was clipped by 7 bases and J by 4 bases; unmatched bases: 12. The CDR3 spans 15 residues.

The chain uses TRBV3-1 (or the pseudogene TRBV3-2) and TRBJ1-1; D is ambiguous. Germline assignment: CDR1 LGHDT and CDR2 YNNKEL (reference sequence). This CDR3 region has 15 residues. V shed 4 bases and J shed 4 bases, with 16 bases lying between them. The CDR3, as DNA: TGTGCCAGCAGCCGGAGGGTCATCCTGGGCACTGAAGCTTTCTTT. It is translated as CASSRRVILGTEAFF.

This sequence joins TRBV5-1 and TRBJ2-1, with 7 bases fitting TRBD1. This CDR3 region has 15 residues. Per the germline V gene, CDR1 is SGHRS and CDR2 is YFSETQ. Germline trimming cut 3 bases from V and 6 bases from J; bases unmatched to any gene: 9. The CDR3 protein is CASSSSETGINEQFF. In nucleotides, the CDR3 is TGCGCCAGCAGCTCCTCCGAGACAGGGATCAATGAGCAGTTCTTC.

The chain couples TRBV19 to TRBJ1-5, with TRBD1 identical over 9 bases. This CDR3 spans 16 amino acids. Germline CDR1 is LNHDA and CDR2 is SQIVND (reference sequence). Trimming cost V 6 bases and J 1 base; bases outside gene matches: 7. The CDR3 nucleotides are TGTGCCAGTAGCCAACAGGGGGCGCAGAGCAATCAGCCCCAGCATTTT. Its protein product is CASSQQGAQSNQPQHF.

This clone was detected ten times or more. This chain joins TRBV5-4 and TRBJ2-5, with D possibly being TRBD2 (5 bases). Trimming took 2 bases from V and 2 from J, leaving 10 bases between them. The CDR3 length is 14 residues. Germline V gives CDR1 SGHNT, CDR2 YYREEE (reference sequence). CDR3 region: CASSFPGVQETQYF. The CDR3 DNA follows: TGTGCCAGCAGCTTTCCCGGGGTTCAAGAGACCCAGTACTTC. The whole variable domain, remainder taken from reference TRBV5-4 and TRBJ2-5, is ETGVTQSPTHLIKTRGQQVTLRCSSQSGHNTVSWYQQALGQGPQFIFQYYREEENGRGNFPPRFSGLQFPNYSSELNVNALELDDSALYLCASSFPGVQETQYFGPGTRLLVL.

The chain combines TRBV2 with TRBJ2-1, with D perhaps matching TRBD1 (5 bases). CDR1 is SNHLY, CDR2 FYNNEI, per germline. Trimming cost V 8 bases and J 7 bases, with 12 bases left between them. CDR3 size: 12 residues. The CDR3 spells CASGADPNEQFF. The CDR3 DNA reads TGTGCCAGCGGGGCGGATCCGAATGAGCAGTTCTTC.

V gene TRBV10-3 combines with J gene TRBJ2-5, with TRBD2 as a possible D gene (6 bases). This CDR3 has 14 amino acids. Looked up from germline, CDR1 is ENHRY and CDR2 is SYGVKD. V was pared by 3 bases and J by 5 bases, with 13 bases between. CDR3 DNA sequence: TGTGCCATCAGTGACGCGGGAAGCAGGGAGACCCAGTACTTC. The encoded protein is CAISDAGSRETQYF.

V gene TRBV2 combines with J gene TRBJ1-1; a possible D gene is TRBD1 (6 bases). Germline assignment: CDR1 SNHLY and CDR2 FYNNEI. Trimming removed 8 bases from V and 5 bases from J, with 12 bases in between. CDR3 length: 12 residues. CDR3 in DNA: TGTGCCAGCTTAACAGGGTTGACTGAAGCTTTCTTT. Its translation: CASLTGLTEAFF.

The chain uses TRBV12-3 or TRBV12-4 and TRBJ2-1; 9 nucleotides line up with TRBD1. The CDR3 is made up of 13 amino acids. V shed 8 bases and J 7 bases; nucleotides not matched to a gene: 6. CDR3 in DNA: TGTGCCAGCGGGGGACAGGGACGGAATGAGCAGTTCTTC. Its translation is CASGGQGRNEQFF.

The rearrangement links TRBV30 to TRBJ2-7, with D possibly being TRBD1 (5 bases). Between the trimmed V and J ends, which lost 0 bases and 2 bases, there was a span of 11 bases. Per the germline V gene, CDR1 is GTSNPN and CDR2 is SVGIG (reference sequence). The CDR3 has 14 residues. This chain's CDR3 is CAWSVPQDPYEQYF. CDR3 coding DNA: TGTGCCTGGAGTGTGCCACAGGACCCCTACGAGCAGTACTTC.

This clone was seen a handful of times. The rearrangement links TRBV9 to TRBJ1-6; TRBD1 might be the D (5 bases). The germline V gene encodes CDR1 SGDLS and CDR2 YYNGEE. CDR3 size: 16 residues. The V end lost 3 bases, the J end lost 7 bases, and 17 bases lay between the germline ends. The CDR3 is CASSARPTAPNSPLHF. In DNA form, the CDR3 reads TGTGCCAGCAGCGCCCGCCCGACAGCGCCCAATTCACCCCTCCACTTT.

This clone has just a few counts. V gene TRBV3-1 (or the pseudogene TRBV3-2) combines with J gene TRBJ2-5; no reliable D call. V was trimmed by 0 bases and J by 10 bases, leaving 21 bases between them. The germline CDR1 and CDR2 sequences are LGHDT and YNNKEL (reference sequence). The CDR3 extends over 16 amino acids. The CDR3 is CASSQDLASPPRSQYF. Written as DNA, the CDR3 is TGTGCCAGCAGCCAAGATCTTGCCAGCCCCCCCCGGAGCCAGTACTTC.

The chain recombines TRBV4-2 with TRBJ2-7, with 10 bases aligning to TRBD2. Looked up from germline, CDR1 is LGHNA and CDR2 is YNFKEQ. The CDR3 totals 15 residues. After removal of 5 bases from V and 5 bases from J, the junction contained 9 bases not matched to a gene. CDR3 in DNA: TGTGCCAGCAGCTCAACCCTAGCGGGAGAGGACGAGCAGTACTTC. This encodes CASSSTLAGEDEQYF.

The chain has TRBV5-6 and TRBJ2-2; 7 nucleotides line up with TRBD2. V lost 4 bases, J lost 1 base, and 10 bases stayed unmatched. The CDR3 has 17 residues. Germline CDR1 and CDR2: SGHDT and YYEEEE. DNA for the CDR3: TGTGCCAGCAGCCTCGGGGGTAGCGGGTTGAACACCGGGGAGCTGTTTTTT. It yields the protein CASSLGGSGLNTGELFF.

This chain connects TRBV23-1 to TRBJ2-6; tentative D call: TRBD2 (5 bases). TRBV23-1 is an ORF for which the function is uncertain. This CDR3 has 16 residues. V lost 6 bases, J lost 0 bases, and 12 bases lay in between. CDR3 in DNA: TGCGCCAGCAGCCCTGACCGGGGCTCTGGGGCCAACGTCCTGACTTTC. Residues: CASSPDRGSGANVLTF.

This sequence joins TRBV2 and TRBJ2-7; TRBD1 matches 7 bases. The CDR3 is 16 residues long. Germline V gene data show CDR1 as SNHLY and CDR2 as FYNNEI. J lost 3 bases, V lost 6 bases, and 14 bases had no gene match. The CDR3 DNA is TGTGCCAGCAGCCAACCCAGAGGACAGGTGATCTACGAGCAGTACTTC. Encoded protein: CASSQPRGQVIYEQYF. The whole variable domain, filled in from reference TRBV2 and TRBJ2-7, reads EPEVTQTPSHQVTQMGQEVILRCVPISNHLYFYWYRQILGQKVEFLVSFYNNEISEKSEIFDDQFSVERPDGSNFTLKIRSTKLEDSAMYFCASSQPRGQVIYEQYFGPGTRLTVT.

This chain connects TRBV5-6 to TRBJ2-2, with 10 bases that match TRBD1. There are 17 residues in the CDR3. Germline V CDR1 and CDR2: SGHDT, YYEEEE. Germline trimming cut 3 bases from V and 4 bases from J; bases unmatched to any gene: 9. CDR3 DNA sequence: TGTGCCAGCAGCTCGACCGGGACAGGGGTTTTCACCGGGGAGCTGTTTTTT. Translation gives CASSSTGTGVFTGELFF.

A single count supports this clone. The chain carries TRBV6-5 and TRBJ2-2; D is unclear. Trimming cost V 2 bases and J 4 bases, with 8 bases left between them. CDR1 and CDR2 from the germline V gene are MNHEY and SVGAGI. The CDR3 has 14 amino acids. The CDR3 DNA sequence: TGTGCCAGCAGTTACGTGTCCAGCACCGGGGAGCTGTTTTTT. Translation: CASSYVSSTGELFF.

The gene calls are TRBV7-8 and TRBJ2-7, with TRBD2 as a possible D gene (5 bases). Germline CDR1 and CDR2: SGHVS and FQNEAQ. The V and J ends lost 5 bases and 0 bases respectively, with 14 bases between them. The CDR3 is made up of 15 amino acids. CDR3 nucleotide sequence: TGTGCCAGCAGCATCCTCGCGGACTCCTCCTACGAGCAGTACTTC. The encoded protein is CASSILADSSYEQYF.

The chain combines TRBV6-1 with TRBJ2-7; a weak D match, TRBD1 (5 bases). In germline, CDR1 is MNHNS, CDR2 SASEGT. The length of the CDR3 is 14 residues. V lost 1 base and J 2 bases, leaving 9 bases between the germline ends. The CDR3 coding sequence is TGTGCCAGCAGTGAAGTAGCAGGGACCTACGAGCAGTACTTC. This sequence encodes CASSEVAGTYEQYF.

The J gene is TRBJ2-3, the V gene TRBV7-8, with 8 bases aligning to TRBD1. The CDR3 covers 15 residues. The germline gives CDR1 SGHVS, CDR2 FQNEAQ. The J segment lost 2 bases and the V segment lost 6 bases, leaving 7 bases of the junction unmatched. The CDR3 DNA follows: TGTGCCAGCAGTACTAGACAGGGGCACACAGATACGCAGTATTTT. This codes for CASSTRQGHTDTQYF.

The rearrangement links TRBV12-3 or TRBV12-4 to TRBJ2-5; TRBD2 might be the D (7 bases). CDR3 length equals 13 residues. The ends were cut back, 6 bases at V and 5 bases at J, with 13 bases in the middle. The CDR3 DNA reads TGTGCCAGCAGGACGGGGGGCCGGGAGACCCAGTACTTC. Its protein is CASRTGGRETQYF.

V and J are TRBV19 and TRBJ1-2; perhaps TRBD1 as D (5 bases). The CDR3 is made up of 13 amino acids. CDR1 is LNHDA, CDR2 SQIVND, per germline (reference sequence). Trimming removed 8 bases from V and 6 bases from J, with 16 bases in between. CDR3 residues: CASRTGGRDGYTF. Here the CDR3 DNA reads TGTGCCAGTCGCACCGGGGGTAGGGATGGCTACACCTTC. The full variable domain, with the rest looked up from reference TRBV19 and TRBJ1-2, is DGGITQSPKYLFRKEGQNVTLSCEQNLNHDAMYWYRQDPGQGLRLIYYSQIVNDFQKGDIAEGYSVSREKKESFPLTVTSAQKNPTAFYLCASRTGGRDGYTFGSGTRLTVV.

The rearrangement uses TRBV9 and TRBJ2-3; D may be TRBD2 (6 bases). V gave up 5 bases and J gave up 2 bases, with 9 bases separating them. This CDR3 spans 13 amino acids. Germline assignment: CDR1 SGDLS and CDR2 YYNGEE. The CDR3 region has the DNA TGTGCCAGCAGGCGGGAAGACACAGATACGCAGTATTTT. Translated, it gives CASRREDTDTQYF.

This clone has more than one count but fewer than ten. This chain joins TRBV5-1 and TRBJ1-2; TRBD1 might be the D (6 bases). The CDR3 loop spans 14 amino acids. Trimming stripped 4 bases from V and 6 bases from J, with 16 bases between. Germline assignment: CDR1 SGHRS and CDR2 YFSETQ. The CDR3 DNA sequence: TGCGCCAGCAGCCCCGGGGGGGGCAAGGATGGCTACACCTTC. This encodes CASSPGGGKDGYTF.